The 13 T cell receptor beta chains below all came from one sample that was sequenced in a study of OX40 agonist ivuxolimab in advanced cancers. Using immunoSEQ multiplex PCR, the repertoire was profiled, and TCRdb retains in-frame clones only, with some absent. Of some 100,000 clones listed, around 85% are singletons. The sample here was CD4+ or CD8+ T cells sorted from blood, taken in a trial of the OX40 agonist ivuxolimab. All receptors come from an adult with an advanced solid tumor such as melanoma, head and neck, liver or kidney cancer.

This clone was seen more than once but under ten times. The V call is TRBV5-5, the J call TRBJ1-1; 9 nucleotides align to TRBD1. Losses at the gene ends were 4 bases for V and 4 bases for J; bases not matched to a gene: 5. The V gene's germline CDR1 is SGHKS and CDR2 YYEKEE (reference sequence). There are 14 residues in the CDR3. The CDR3 region has the DNA TGTGCCAGCAGCGGCGGGACAGGGTCCACTGAAGCTTTCTTT. Translating gives CASSGGTGSTEAFF. Based on the CDR3 plus reference TRBV5-5 and TRBJ1-1, the full variable domain is DAGVTQSPTHLIKTRGQQVTLRCSPISGHKSVSWYQQVLGQGPQFIFQYYEKEERGRGNFPDRFSARQFPNYSSELNVNALLLGDSALYLCASSGGTGSTEAFFGQGTRLTVV.

This clone was detected once. The V gene is TRBV5-1, the J gene TRBJ1-1; the D gene is possibly TRBD1 (5 bases). The CDR3 length is 13 residues. CDR1 and CDR2 from the germline V gene are SGHRS and YFSETQ. V was pared by 7 bases and J by 4 bases, with 14 bases between. The DNA of the CDR3 is TGCGCCAGCGCGGGGGGAGTTAGCACTGAAGCTTTCTTT. Its translation is CASAGGVSTEAFF.

The genes are TRBV4-3 and TRBJ2-6, with no clear D. CDR3 size: 18 residues. Germline V gene data show CDR1 as LGHNA and CDR2 as YSLEER. V gave up 4 bases and J gave up 0 bases, with 16 bases separating them. The CDR3: CASSRRSSQSSGANVLTF. The CDR3 nucleotides are TGCGCCAGCAGCCGAAGAAGTTCACAGAGCTCTGGGGCCAACGTCCTGACTTTC.

A few counts support this clone. The V gene is TRBV7-9, the J gene TRBJ1-2, with 8 bases aligning to TRBD1. Germline loops: CDR1 SEHNR, CDR2 FQNEAQ (reference sequence). The V and J ends lost 5 bases and 6 bases, in that order; junction bases with no gene match: 5. The CDR3 is made up of 13 amino acids. This CDR3 is CASSTDREHGYTF. In DNA form, the CDR3 reads TGTGCCAGCAGCACGGACAGGGAGCATGGCTACACCTTC.

The chain joins TRBV6-5 to TRBJ1-1; a possible D gene is TRBD1 (5 bases). The CDR3 runs to 13 residues. V was clipped by 7 bases and J by 2 bases, with 11 bases between them. Germline CDR1 is MNHEY and CDR2 is SVGAGI. CDR3 protein: CASIKQGNTEAFF. CDR3 nucleotide sequence: TGTGCCAGCATTAAGCAGGGTAACACTGAAGCTTTCTTT.

In this sample, this clone turned up once. The gene calls are TRBV5-4 and TRBJ1-1, with 10 bases matching TRBD1. Germline CDR1 and CDR2: SGHNT and YYREEE (reference sequence). The trim removed 4 bases at V and 2 bases at J, leaving 5 bases unmatched. The CDR3 is made up of 15 amino acids. The CDR3 protein is CASSTGQGLNTEAFF. CDR3 DNA: TGTGCCAGCAGCACGGGACAGGGGTTAAACACTGAAGCTTTCTTT.

About this clone itself: Other DNA sequences of this sample code for an identical CDR3. The CDR3 DNA follows: TGTGCCAGCAGCGTAGGAGGGATTCAAGAGACCCAGTACTTC. Its translation is CASSVGGIQETQYF. The chain couples TRBV9 to TRBJ2-5, with D possibly TRBD2 on 5 matching bases. Germline CDR1 is SGDLS and CDR2 is YYNGEE. The CDR3 is 14 residues long. The V end lost 0 bases, the J end lost 2 bases, and 8 bases lay between the germline ends.

The V call is TRBV10-3, the J call TRBJ2-3; perhaps TRBD2 as D (5 bases). The CDR3 runs to 16 residues. V lost 4 bases, J lost 0 bases, and 14 bases lay in between. Germline V gene sequence: CDR1 ENHRY, CDR2 SYGVKD. The CDR3 bases are TGTGCCATCAGTGTGTGGGCTAGCACGAGCACAGATACGCAGTATTTT. Residues: CAISVWASTSTDTQYF.

This rearrangement joins TRBV5-1 to TRBJ2-1; TRBD2 aligns across 13 bases. The V gene end was trimmed by 4 bases and the J gene end by 5 bases; junction bases not matched to a gene: 9. The CDR3 consists of 17 residues. In germline, CDR1 is SGHRS, CDR2 YFSETQ. DNA for the CDR3: TGCGCCAGCAGCGGCGGACTAGCGGGAGATGGGAACAATGAGCAGTTCTTC. As protein: CASSGGLAGDGNNEQFF.

The chain employs TRBV29-1 and TRBJ2-1; tentative D call: TRBD1 (6 bases). V lost 2 bases and J 6 bases, leaving 14 bases between the germline ends. Per germline, CDR1 SQVTM and CDR2 ANQGSEA. The CDR3 contains 14 residues. CDR3 protein: CSVERQVRLNEQFF. The CDR3 bases are TGCAGCGTTGAAAGACAGGTTCGGCTCAATGAGCAGTTCTTC.

The V gene is TRBV19, the J gene TRBJ1-5; possible D gene TRBD1, 5 bases. The CDR3 is 15 amino acids. Per the germline V gene, CDR1 is LNHDA and CDR2 is SQIVND (reference sequence). The V and J ends lost 0 bases and 2 bases respectively, with 8 bases between them. The CDR3 region is CASSIDRAGNQPQHF. The DNA of the CDR3 is TGTGCCAGTAGTATAGACAGGGCCGGCAATCAGCCCCAGCATTTT.

The chain's CDR3 is CASSQWGGYNEQFF. The CDR3 nucleotides read TGTGCCAGCAGCCAATGGGGCGGGTACAATGAGCAGTTCTTC. This chain joins TRBV14 and TRBJ2-1; D could derive from TRBD1 or TRBD2 (5 bases each). The CDR3 sequence is 14 residues long. Germline loops: CDR1 SGHDN, CDR2 FVKESK. V lost 2 bases, J lost 4 bases, and 9 bases lay in between.

This clone was observed a handful of times. DNA for the CDR3: TGTGCCAGCAGCTTGGACAGGGGCCGGGGGACTGAAGCTTTCTTT. As protein: CASSLDRGRGTEAFF. The chain uses TRBV5-4 and TRBJ1-1; 7 nucleotides align to TRBD1. CDR1 and CDR2 from the germline V gene are SGHNT and YYREEE (reference sequence). CDR3 length: 15 residues. Trimming removed 0 bases from V and 5 bases from J; junction bases left unmatched: 7. The whole variable domain, remainder taken from reference TRBV5-4 and TRBJ1-1, is ETGVTQSPTHLIKTRGQQVTLRCSSQSGHNTVSWYQQALGQGPQFIFQYYREEENGRGNFPPRFSGLQFPNYSSELNVNALELDDSALYLCASSLDRGRGTEAFFGQGTRLTVV.